This T cell receptor beta chain comes out of a study of shared clonotypes between healthy human individuals. Recent vaccinations or acute infections were absent in the healthy HIV-negative adult donors. Original analysis: Filtering differed for immunoSEQ, which gave only junction sequences without quality scores. TCRdb's copy holds only in-frame clones and misses some; the assay was immunoSEQ multiplex PCR. For V, J and clone size, that table is used; D and trimming come from the DNA. The sample consists of more than 2,000,000 clones, 85% to 95% of them appearing once. CDR3 length: 16 residues. V was clipped by 4 bases and J by 4 bases; unmatched bases: 9. Per the germline V gene, CDR1 is KGHSH and CDR2 is LQKENI.

This TCR was sampled from a young man in good health. Some clones in this sample may be carry-over from other donors' samples. The V and J genes are TRBV18 and TRBJ2-7; TRBD2 agrees at 11 bases. Sequencing was done on a sample of naive CD4+ T cells from PBMCs. Subset denoted: CD45RA+ positively selected. The CDR3 bases are TGTGCCAGCTCACTCGACTTAGCGGGAGGGTCTTACGAGCAGTACTTC. Translating gives CASSLDLAGGSYEQYF.